This T cell receptor beta chain was sequenced in a study of shared clonotypes between healthy human individuals. Study findings and constraints: Depth was large, yet rarefaction showed that sorted-subset sequencing was incomplete.

Turning to this clone: Its specificity is not known.

A CD45RA+ naive subset and a CD45RA-negative memory subset were split from CD4+ cells. Germline V lookup: CDR1 ENHRY, CDR2 SYGVKD. CDR3 size: 15 residues. With V trimmed by 0 bases and J by 4 bases, 3 bases remained unmatched. Profiling relied on immunoSEQ multiplex PCR, and the TCRdb table lists in-frame clones only, not all of them. The data contain 2 million to 2.5 million clones, approximately 94% of them singletons. The sample was naive CD4+ T cells sorted from blood. Specified subset: CD45RA+ positively selected. This clonotype was obtained from a man between 18 and 35 years old in good health. This rearrangement joins TRBV10-3 to TRBJ1-2; 9 nucleotides align to TRBD1. The CDR3 sequence is CAISESRGQGYGYTF. CDR3 sequence (DNA): TGTGCCATCAGTGAGTCTCGGGGACAGGGCTATGGCTACACCTTC.